These T cell receptor beta chains were read from a single sample in a study of blood T cell repertoires in COVID-19. Only in-frame clones appear in the TCRdb table, and some are missing; sequencing was by immunoSEQ multiplex PCR. The repertoire consists of roughly 250,000 clones, with more than 65% occurring once and the leading ten covering 15% to 19%. The sample was peripheral blood. These receptors were obtained from a person aged 65 to 85 with COVID-19, enrolled during active disease. Both conserved end residues are part of each CDR3. The D gene is left open where the match is weak. Not all rows give a size; the values are once, few, many and, for expanded clones, a class.

cdr3_aa: CASSLGGTSGRYEQFF; cdr3_nt: TGTGCCAGCAGCTTGGGGGGGACTAGCGGGAGGTATGAGCAGTTCTTC; j_call: TRBJ2-1; v_call: TRBV5-4; clone_size: -; d_call: TRBD2
cdr3_aa: CASTSPGQDFYGYTF; cdr3_nt: TGTGCCAGCACGTCCCCGGGACAGGACTTTTATGGCTACACCTTC; j_call: TRBJ1-2; v_call: TRBV28; clone_size: -; d_call: TRBD1
cdr3_aa: CASSGRVFGNTIYF; cdr3_nt: TGTGCCAGCAGCGGCAGGGTATTTGGAAACACCATATATTTT; j_call: TRBJ1-3; v_call: TRBV5-6; clone_size: once; d_call: -
cdr3_aa: CASSLAPQPSGNTIYF; cdr3_nt: TGCGCCAGCAGCTTGGCCCCACAACCCTCTGGAAACACCATATATTTT; j_call: TRBJ1-3; v_call: TRBV5-1; clone_size: -; d_call: -
cdr3_aa: CASSAGGEAFF; cdr3_nt: TGTGCCAGCAGCGCAGGGGGTGAAGCTTTCTTT; j_call: TRBJ1-1; v_call: TRBV9; clone_size: few; d_call: TRBD1
cdr3_aa: CASTRAYEQYF; cdr3_nt: TGTGCCAGCACCCGAGCCTACGAGCAGTACTTC; j_call: TRBJ2-7; v_call: TRBV2; clone_size: few; d_call: -
cdr3_aa: CASSYEGAIRQPQHF; cdr3_nt: TGTGCCAGCAGTTACGAGGGGGCAATAAGACAGCCCCAGCATTTT; j_call: TRBJ1-5; v_call: TRBV6-2/TRBV6-3; clone_size: -; d_call: TRBD1
cdr3_aa: CASSGTSGRAGTDTQYF; cdr3_nt: TGTGCCAGCAGCGGGACTAGCGGGAGGGCCGGCACAGATACGCAGTATTTT; j_call: TRBJ2-3; v_call: TRBV7-2; clone_size: -; d_call: TRBD2
cdr3_aa: CASSLRLAGDNEQFF; cdr3_nt: TGTGCCAGCAGCTTGAGACTAGCGGGGGACAATGAGCAGTTCTTC; j_call: TRBJ2-1; v_call: TRBV11-1; clone_size: -; d_call: TRBD2
cdr3_aa: CASSKLETGGRYQPQHF; cdr3_nt: TGTGCCAGCAGCAAATTGGAGACAGGGGGAAGGTATCAGCCCCAGCATTTT; j_call: TRBJ1-5; v_call: TRBV21-1; clone_size: -; d_call: -
cdr3_aa: CASSYGRRSEKLFF; cdr3_nt: TGTGCCAGCAGTTATGGGAGAAGGAGTGAAAAACTGTTTTTT; j_call: TRBJ1-4; v_call: TRBV6-5; clone_size: -; d_call: -
cdr3_aa: CASSLMSSYNEQFF; cdr3_nt: TGTGCCAGCAGCTTAATGTCTAGCTACAATGAGCAGTTCTTC; j_call: TRBJ2-1; v_call: TRBV7-3; clone_size: -; d_call: -
cdr3_aa: CASSLFLGETQYF; cdr3_nt: TGCGCCAGCAGCTTGTTTCTAGGCGAGACCCAGTACTTC; j_call: TRBJ2-5; v_call: TRBV5-1; clone_size: -; d_call: -
cdr3_aa: CATGRGNYNSPLHF; cdr3_nt: TGTGCCACGGGCAGGGGGAACTATAATTCACCCCTCCACTTT; j_call: TRBJ1-6; v_call: TRBV25-1; clone_size: few; d_call: TRBD1
cdr3_aa: CATSRSSSNEQYF; cdr3_nt: TGTGCCACCAGCAGGTCAAGCTCCAACGAGCAGTACTTC; j_call: TRBJ2-7; v_call: TRBV15; clone_size: few; d_call: -
cdr3_aa: CASSTRTGQQNSPLHF; cdr3_nt: TGTGCCAGCAGCACTCGCACGGGACAGCAAAATTCACCCCTCCACTTT; j_call: TRBJ1-6; v_call: TRBV7-9; clone_size: -; d_call: TRBD1
cdr3_aa: CASSPQVGVPGLGYTF; cdr3_nt: TGCGCCAGCAGCCCCCAGGTTGGGGTACCAGGGCTTGGCTACACCTTC; j_call: TRBJ1-2; v_call: TRBV5-1; clone_size: -; d_call: -
cdr3_aa: CASSPRGTPSHGYTF; cdr3_nt: TGTGCCAGCAGCCCTAGAGGGACACCTTCCCATGGCTACACCTTC; j_call: TRBJ1-2; v_call: TRBV27; clone_size: -; d_call: -
cdr3_aa: CASSDRNSGNTIYF; cdr3_nt: TGCGCCAGCAGCGACAGAAACTCTGGAAACACCATATATTTT; j_call: TRBJ1-3; v_call: TRBV5-1; clone_size: -; d_call: -
cdr3_aa: CASSIQAESSYEQYF; cdr3_nt: TGTGCCAGTAGTATACAAGCGGAGAGCTCCTACGAGCAGTACTTC; j_call: TRBJ2-7; v_call: TRBV19; clone_size: -; d_call: -
cdr3_aa: CASSLEAGDPFRTEAFF; cdr3_nt: TGTGCCAGCAGCCTGGAGGCAGGCGATCCCTTCCGCACTGAAGCTTTCTTT; j_call: TRBJ1-1; v_call: TRBV7-9; clone_size: -; d_call: -